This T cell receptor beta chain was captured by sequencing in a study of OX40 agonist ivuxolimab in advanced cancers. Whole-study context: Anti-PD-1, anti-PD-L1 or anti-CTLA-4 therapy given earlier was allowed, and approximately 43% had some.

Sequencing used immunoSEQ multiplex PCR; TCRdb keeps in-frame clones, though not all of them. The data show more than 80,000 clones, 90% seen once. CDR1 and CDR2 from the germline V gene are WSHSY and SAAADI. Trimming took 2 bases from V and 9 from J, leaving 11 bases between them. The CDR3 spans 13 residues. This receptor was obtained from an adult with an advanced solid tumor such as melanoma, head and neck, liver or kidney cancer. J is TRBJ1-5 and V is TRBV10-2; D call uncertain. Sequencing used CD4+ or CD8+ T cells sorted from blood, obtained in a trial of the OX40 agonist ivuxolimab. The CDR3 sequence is CASSESVRVPQHF. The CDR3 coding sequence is TGCGCCAGCAGTGAGAGTGTTCGGGTGCCCCAGCATTTT.